This TCR beta chain came from a study of T-cell memory formation after mild COVID-19. Study-level findings and limits: CD4+ contracting clones were found mainly in CM and EM, and CD8+ ones in EMRA. Prior to infection, memory already included some responding clones, suggesting cross-reactive memory joined.

A word on this clonotype: Its specificity is unknown.

TCRdb re-derived calls from the 5' RACE reads in MiXCR, one entry per CDR3 protein. The sample yields around 130,000 distinct CDR3 sequences, approximately 15% seen once. The V and J ends lost 3 bases and 0 bases respectively, with 9 bases between them. The germline V gene encodes CDR1 MNHEY and CDR2 SMNVEV (reference sequence). The CDR3 is 14 residues long. Sequenced sample: PBMCs or a T cell subset sorted from them (not recorded which). The sequence was obtained from an adult woman who had mild COVID-19 (a few samples of this study predate the infection). Cell type and time point are not known. The chain is built from TRBV27 and TRBJ2-7; D uncertain. The CDR3 DNA is TGTGCCAGCAGTTTGCGCATCAGCTCCTACGAGCAGTACTTC. Its translation: CASSLRISSYEQYF.